The sequence of this TCR beta chain was determined in a study of T cells in Graves' hyperthyroidism and ophthalmopathy. Findings of the study overall: Blood held most thyroid clonotypes expanded above 0.001 frequency.

This clonotype was detected ten times or more. Its antigen remains unidentified. A NOSPECS grade of at least 4, a Clinical Activity Score of at least 3 and duration under 3 months were recorded in ophthalmopathy patients. Authors of the study amplified TCR beta CDR3 regions from RNA transcripts. The TCR CDR3 was amplified in a first-round RT-PCR using the HTBI primer set. In TCRdb, the multiplex PCR reads were re-called with MiXCR into one record per CDR3 protein. Of 400,000 to 500,000 distinct CDR3 sequences listed, roughly 15% were seen once; the top ten hold about 13%. The CDR3 has 17 residues. Germline lookup yields CDR1 SGHTS and CDR2 YDEGEE. The trim removed 0 bases at V and 2 bases at J, leaving 8 bases unmatched.

V gene TRBV5-8 combines with J gene TRBJ2-1, with TRBD2 matching over 7 bases. Material: blood. This TCR came from a man younger than 35 with Graves' ophthalmopathy. The CDR3 spells CASSLALWREPYNEQFF. The CDR3 DNA sequence: TGTGCCAGCAGCTTGGCACTTTGGCGGGAGCCCTACAATGAGCAGTTCTTC. The entire variable domain, with the rest obtained from reference TRBV5-8 and TRBJ2-1, is as follows: EAGVTQSPTHLIKTRGQQATLRCSPISGHTSVYWYQQALGLGLQFLLWYDEGEERNRGNFPPRFSGRQFPNYSSELNVNALELEDSALYLCASSLALWREPYNEQFFGPGTRLTVL.